The text below deals with one T cell receptor beta chain. Trimming took off 4 bases at V and 1 base at J, with 12 bases between the two ends. The CDR3 covers 15 residues. The V gene's germline CDR1 is SGDLS and CDR2 YYNGEE. Source study methods: Reference gene primer amplification in the assay estimated nucleated cell counts. Data came from immunoSEQ multiplex PCR; TCRdb stores just in-frame clones and leaves some out. Clone size and V and J calls were adopted from that table, with D and trimming inferred from the DNA. Of approximately 300,000 clones listed, roughly 91% are singletons. The data are from a study of blood T cell repertoires in COVID-19. Across the study: Sources were T cells, B-cell-depleted T cells, or PBMCs; the material itself was cDNA or gDNA.

What the recovered Cohort 3 donors had was two negative PCRs, clearance, or symptom resolution. The rearrangement links TRBV9 to TRBJ1-3, with D unclear. Sequenced material: PBMCs or T cells enriched from blood (not recorded which). The receptor was isolated from a woman younger than 45 who had recovered from COVID-19. The CDR3 here is CASSRDGQSGNTIYF. For the CDR3, the DNA is TGTGCCAGCAGCCGAGATGGGCAATCTGGAAACACCATATATTTT.